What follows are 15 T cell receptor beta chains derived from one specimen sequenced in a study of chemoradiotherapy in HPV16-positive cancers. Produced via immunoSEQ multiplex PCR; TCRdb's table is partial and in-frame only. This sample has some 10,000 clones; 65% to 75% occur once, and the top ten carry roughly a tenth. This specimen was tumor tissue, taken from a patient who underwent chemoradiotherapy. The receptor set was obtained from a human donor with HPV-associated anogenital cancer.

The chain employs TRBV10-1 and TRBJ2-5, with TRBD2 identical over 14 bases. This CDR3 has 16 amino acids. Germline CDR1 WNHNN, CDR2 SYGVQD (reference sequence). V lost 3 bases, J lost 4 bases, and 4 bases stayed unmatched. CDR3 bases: TGCGCCAGCAGTGAAGGGACTAGCGGGAGAGGAGAGACCCAGTACTTC. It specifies CASSEGTSGRGETQYF.

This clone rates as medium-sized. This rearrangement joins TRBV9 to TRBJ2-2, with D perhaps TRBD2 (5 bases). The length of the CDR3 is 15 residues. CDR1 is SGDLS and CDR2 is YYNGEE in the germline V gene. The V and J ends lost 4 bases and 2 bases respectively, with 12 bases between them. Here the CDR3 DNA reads TGTGCCAGCAGCCCCAAGACGGGAAACACCGGGGAGCTGTTTTTT. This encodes CASSPKTGNTGELFF.

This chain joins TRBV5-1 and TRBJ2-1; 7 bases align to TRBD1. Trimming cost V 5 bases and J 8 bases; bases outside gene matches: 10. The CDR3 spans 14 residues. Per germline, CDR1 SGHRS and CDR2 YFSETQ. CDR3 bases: TGCGCCAGCAGTTGGCAGGGGGACCAAGATGAGCAGTTCTTC. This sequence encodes CASSWQGDQDEQFF. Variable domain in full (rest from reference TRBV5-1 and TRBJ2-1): KAGVTQTPRYLIKTRGQQVTLSCSPISGHRSVSWYQQTPGQGLQFLFEYFSETQRNKGNFPGRFSGRQFSNSRSEMNVSTLELGDSALYLCASSWQGDQDEQFFGPGTRLTVL.

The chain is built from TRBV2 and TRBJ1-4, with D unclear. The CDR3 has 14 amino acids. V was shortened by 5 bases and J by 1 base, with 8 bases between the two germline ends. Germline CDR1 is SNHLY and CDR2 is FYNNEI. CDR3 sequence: CASSMPETNEKLFF. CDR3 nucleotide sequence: TGTGCCAGCAGTATGCCAGAAACTAATGAAAAACTGTTTTTT. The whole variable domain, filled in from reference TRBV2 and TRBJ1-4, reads EPEVTQTPSHQVTQMGQEVILRCVPISNHLYFYWYRQILGQKVEFLVSFYNNEISEKSEIFDDQFSVERPDGSNFTLKIRSTKLEDSAMYFCASSMPETNEKLFFGSGTQLSVL.

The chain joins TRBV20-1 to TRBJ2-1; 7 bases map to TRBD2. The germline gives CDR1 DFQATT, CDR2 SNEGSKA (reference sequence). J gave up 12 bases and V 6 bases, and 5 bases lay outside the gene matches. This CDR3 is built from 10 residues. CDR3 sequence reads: CSAWEGRQFF. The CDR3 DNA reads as TGCAGTGCCTGGGAGGGACGGCAGTTCTTC.

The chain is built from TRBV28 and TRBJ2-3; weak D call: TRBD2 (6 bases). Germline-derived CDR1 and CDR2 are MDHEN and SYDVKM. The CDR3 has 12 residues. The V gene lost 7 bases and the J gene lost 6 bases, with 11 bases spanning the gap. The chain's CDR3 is CASISEGDTQYF. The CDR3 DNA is TGTGCCAGCATTTCGGAGGGGGATACGCAGTATTTT. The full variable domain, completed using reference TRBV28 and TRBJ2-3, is DVKVTQSSRYLVKRTGEKVFLECVQDMDHENMFWYRQDPGLGLRLIYFSYDVKMKEKGDIPEGYSVSREKKERFSLILESASTNQTSMYLCASISEGDTQYFGPGTRLTVL.

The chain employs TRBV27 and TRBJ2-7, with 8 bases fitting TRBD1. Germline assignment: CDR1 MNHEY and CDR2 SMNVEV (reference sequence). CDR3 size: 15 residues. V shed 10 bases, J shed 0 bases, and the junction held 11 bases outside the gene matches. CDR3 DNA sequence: TGTGCCACTTCTCAGGACAGGGCATACTCCTACGAGCAGTACTTC. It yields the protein CATSQDRAYSYEQYF.

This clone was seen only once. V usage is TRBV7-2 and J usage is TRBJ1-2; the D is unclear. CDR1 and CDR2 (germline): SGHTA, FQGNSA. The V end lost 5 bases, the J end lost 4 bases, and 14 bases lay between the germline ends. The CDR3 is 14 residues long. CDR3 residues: CASSLPGNFYGYTF. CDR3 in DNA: TGTGCCAGCAGCCTGCCGGGGAACTTCTATGGCTACACCTTC.

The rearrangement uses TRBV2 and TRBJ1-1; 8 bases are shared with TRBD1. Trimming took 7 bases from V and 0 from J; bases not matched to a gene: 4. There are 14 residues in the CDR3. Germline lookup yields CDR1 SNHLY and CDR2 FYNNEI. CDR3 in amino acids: CASNIQGVNTEAFF. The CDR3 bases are TGTGCCAGCAATATACAGGGGGTGAACACTGAAGCTTTCTTT.

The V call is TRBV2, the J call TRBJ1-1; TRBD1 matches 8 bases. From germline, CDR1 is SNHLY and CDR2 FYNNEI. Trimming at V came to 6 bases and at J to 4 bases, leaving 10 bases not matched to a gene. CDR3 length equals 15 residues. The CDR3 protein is CASSYQGAEVTEAFF. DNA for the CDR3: TGTGCCAGCAGCTACCAGGGGGCTGAGGTCACTGAAGCTTTCTTT. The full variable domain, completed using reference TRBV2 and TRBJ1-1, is EPEVTQTPSHQVTQMGQEVILRCVPISNHLYFYWYRQILGQKVEFLVSFYNNEISEKSEIFDDQFSVERPDGSNFTLKIRSTKLEDSAMYFCASSYQGAEVTEAFFGQGTRLTVV.

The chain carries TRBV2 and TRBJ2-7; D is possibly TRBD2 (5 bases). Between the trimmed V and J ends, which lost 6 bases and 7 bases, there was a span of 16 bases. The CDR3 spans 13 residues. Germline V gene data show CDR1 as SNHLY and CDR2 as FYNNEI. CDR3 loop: CASSPGNSGEQYF. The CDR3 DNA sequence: TGTGCCAGCAGCCCCGGGAACTCGGGGGAGCAGTACTTC.

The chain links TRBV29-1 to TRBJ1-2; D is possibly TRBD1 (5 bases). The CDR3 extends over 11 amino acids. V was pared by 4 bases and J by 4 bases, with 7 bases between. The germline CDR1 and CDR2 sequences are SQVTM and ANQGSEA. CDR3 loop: CSVVGGYGYTF. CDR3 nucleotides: TGCAGCGTTGTGGGGGGCTATGGCTACACCTTC. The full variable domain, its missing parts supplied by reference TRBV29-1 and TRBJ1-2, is SAVISQKPSRDICQRGTSLTIQCQVDSQVTMMFWYRQQPGQSLTLIATANQGSEATYESGFVIDKFPISRPNLTFSTLTVSNMSPEDSSIYLCSVVGGYGYTFGSGTRLTVV.

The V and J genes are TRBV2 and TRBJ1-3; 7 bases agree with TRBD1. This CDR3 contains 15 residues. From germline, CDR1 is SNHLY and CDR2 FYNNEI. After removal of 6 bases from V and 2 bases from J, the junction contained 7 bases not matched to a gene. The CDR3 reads CASRQGGRAGNTIYF. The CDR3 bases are TGTGCCAGCAGGCAAGGGGGCAGGGCTGGAAACACCATATATTTT.

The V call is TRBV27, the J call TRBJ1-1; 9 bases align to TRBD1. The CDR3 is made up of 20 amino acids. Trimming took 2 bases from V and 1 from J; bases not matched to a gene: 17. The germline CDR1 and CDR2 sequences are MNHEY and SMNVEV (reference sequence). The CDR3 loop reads CASSLKAWTGEVRKNTEAFF. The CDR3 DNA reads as TGTGCCAGCAGTTTAAAAGCCTGGACAGGGGAGGTGAGGAAGAACACTGAAGCTTTCTTT.

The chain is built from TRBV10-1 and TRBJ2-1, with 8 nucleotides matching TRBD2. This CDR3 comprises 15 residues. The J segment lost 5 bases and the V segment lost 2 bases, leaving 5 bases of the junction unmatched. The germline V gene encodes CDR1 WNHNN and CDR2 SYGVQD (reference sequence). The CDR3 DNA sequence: TGCGCCAGCAGTGAGAGCGGGAGAATAAACAATGAGCAGTTCTTC. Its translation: CASSESGRINNEQFF.